Here is one T cell receptor (beta chain) with its context. Recent acute infections and vaccinations were absent in the healthy HIV-negative adult donors. The source of the sample is a study of shared clonotypes between healthy human individuals. This table comes from immunoSEQ multiplex PCR, and its TCRdb copy is limited to in-frame clones, with some not included. Of roughly 500,000 clones listed, 75% to 85% are singletons. The TCR sequence derives from a woman aged 40 to 50 in good health. Some clones in this sample may be carry-over from other donors' samples. The sequenced sample was PBMCs.

CDR3 loop: CASTPSLLAHTTDTQYF. The CDR3 bases are TGTGCCAGTACCCCTTCCCTACTAGCACACACCACAGATACGCAGTATTTT. The chain joins TRBV19 to TRBJ2-3; TRBD2 is a possible D gene (6 bases). V dropped 7 bases and J dropped 2 bases, with 22 bases sitting between them. Germline V gives CDR1 LNHDA, CDR2 SQIVND (reference sequence). The CDR3 is made up of 17 amino acids. Full variable domain (rest looked up from reference TRBV19 and TRBJ2-3): DGGITQSPKYLFRKEGQNVTLSCEQNLNHDAMYWYRQDPGQGLRLIYYSQIVNDFQKGDIAEGYSVSREKKESFPLTVTSAQKNPTAFYLCASTPSLLAHTTDTQYFGPGTRLTVL.